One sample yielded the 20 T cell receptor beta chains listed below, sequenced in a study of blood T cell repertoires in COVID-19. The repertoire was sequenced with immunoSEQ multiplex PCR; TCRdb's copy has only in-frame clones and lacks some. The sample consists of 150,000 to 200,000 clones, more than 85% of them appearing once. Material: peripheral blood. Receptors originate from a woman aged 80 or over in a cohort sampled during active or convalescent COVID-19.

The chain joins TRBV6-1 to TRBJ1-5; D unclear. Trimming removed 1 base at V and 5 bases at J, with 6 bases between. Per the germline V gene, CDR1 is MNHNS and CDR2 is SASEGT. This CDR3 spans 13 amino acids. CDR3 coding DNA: TGTGCCAGCAGTGAAGTCTTAGATCAGCCCCAGCATTTT. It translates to CASSEVLDQPQHF.

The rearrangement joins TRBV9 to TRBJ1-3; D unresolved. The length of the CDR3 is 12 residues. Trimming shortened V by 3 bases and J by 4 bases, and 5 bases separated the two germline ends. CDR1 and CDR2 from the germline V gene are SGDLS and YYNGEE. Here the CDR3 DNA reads TGTGCCAGCAGCGCCACAGGAAACACCATATATTTT. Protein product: CASSATGNTIYF.

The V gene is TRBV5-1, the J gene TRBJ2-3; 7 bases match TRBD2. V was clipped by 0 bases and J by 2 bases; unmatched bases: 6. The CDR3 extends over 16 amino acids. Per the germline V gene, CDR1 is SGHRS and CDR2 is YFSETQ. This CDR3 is CASSLGRGGDTDTQYF. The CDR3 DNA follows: TGCGCCAGCAGCTTGGGACGCGGGGGTGACACAGATACGCAGTATTTT.

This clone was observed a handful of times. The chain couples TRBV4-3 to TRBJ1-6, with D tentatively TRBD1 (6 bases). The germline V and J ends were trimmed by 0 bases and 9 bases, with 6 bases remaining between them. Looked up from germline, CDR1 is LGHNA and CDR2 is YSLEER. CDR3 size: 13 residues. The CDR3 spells CASSQDRGSPLHF. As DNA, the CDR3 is TGCGCCAGCAGCCAAGACAGGGGTTCACCCCTCCACTTT.

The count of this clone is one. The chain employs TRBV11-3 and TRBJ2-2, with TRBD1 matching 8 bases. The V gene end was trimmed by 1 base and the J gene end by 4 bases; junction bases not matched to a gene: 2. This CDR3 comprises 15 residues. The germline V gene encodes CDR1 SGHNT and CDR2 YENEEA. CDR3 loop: CASSLGQGATGELFF. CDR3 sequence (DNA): TGTGCCAGCAGCTTAGGGCAGGGGGCCACCGGGGAGCTGTTTTTT. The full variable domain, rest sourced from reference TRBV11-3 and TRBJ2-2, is EAGVVQSPRYKIIEKKQPVAFWCNPISGHNTLYWYLQNLGQGPELLIRYENEEAVDDSQLPKDRFSAERLKGVDSTLKIQPAELGDSAVYLCASSLGQGATGELFFGEGSRLTVL.

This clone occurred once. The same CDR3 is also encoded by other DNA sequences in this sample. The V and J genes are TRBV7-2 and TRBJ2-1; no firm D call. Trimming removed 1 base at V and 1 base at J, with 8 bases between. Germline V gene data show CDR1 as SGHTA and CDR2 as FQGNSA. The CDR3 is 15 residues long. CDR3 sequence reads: CASSLDRGSYNEQFF. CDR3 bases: TGTGCCAGCAGCTTAGACCGAGGATCCTACAATGAGCAGTTCTTC.

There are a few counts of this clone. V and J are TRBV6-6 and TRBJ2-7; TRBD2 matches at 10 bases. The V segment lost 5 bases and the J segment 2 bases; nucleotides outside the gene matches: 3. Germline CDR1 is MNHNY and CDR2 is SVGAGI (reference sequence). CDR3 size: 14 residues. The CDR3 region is CASSPTSGTYEQYV. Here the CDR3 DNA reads TGTGCCAGCAGTCCCACTAGCGGGACCTACGAGCAGTACGTC.

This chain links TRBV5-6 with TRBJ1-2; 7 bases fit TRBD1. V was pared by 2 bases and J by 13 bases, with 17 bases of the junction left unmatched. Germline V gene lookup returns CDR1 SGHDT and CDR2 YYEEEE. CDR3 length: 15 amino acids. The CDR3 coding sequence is TGTGCCAGCAGCTTCGATGGGGGGACAGCCTTGGATGGCACCTTC. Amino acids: CASSFDGGTALDGTF.

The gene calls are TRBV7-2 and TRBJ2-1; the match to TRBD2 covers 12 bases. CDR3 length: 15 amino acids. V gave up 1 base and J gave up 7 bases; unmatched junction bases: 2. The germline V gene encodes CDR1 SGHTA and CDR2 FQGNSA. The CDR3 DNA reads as TGTGCCAGCAGCTTAGAACTAGCGGGGGGAAATGAGCAGTTCTTC. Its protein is CASSLELAGGNEQFF.

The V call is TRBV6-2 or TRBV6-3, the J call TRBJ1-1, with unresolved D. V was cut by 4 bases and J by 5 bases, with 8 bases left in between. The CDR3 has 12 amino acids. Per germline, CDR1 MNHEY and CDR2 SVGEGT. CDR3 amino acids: CASSFVRTEAFF. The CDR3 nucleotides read TGTGCCAGCAGTTTTGTGAGGACTGAAGCTTTCTTT.

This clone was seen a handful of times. The CDR3 nucleotides read TGTGCCAGCCACCGGCAGGGGGCGTCTTATGGCTACACCTTC. Translation gives CASHRQGASYGYTF. This chain connects TRBV28 to TRBJ1-2; 8 bases are shared with TRBD1. The junction had 10 bases not matched to a gene; V was cut back by 8 bases and J by 5 bases. The CDR3 is 14 residues long. Germline CDR1 and CDR2: MDHEN and SYDVKM.

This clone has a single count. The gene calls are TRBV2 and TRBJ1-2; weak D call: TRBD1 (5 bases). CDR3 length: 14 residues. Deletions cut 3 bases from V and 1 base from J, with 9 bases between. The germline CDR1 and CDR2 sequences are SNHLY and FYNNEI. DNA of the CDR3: TGTGCCAGCAGTGACAGGGTCCTTAACTATGGCTACACCTTC. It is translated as CASSDRVLNYGYTF.

The CDR3 DNA is TGCGCCAGCAGCCAAGAAGGGACTAGCGGGAGGCTCTCTAGCACAGATACGCAGTATTTT. It is translated as CASSQEGTSGRLSSTDTQYF. The chain couples TRBV4-1 to TRBJ2-3, with 15 nucleotides matching TRBD2. J was trimmed by 0 bases and V by 0 bases; bases with no gene match: 7. Germline V lookup: CDR1 MGHRA, CDR2 YSYEKL. The CDR3 has 20 residues.

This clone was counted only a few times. The CDR3 sequence: CASSQQGGVWPQHF. The DNA for the CDR3 is TGTGCCAGTAGTCAGCAGGGGGGTGTTTGGCCCCAGCATTTT. The chain carries TRBV19 and TRBJ1-5, with 7 bases aligning to TRBD1. With 5 bases clipped from V and 9 bases from J, the junction kept 10 bases outside the gene matches. Germline V gene sequence: CDR1 LNHDA, CDR2 SQIVND (reference sequence). This CDR3 comprises 14 residues.

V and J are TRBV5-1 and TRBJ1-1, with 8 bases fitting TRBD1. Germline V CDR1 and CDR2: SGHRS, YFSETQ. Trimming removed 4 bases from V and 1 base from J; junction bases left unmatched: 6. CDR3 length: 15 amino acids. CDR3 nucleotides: TGCGCCAGCAGCCTGGGGACAGGCCCGAACACTGAAGCTTTCTTT. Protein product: CASSLGTGPNTEAFF.

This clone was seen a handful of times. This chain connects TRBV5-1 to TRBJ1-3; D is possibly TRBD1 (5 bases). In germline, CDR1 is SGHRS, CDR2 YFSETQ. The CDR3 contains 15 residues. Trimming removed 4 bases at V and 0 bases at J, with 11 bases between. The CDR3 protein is CASSMGLLSGNTIYF. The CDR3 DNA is TGCGCCAGCAGCATGGGGCTCCTCTCTGGAAACACCATATATTTT. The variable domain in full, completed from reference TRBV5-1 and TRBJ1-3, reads KAGVTQTPRYLIKTRGQQVTLSCSPISGHRSVSWYQQTPGQGLQFLFEYFSETQRNKGNFPGRFSGRQFSNSRSEMNVSTLELGDSALYLCASSMGLLSGNTIYFGEGSWLTVV.

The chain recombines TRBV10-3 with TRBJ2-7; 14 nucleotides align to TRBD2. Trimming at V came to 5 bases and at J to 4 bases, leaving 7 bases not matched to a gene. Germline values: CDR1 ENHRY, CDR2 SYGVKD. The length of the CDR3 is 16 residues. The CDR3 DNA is TGTGCCATCAGTCCGACTAGCGGGGGGGGCATTTACGAGCAGTACTTC. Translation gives CAISPTSGGGIYEQYF.

This CDR3 reads CASRAGRERALWGYGYTF. The DNA of the CDR3 is TGTGCCAGCAGGGCCGGGAGAGAACGAGCCCTTTGGGGCTATGGCTACACCTTC. The chain recombines TRBV28 with TRBJ1-2; D unresolved. V lost 6 bases to trimming and J lost 4 bases, with 27 bases between them. Germline V CDR1 and CDR2: MDHEN, SYDVKM. The CDR3 sequence is 18 residues long.

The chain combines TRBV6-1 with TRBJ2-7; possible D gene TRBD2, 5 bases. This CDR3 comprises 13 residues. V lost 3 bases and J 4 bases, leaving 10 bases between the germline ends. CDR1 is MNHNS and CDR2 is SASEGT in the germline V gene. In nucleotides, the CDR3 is TGTGCCAGCAGTGATCGGACTGTATACGAGCAGTACGTC. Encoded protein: CASSDRTVYEQYV.

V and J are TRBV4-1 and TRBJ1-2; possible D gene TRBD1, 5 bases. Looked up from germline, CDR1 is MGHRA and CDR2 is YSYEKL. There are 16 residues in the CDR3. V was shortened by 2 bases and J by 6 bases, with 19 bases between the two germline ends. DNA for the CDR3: TGCGCCAGCAGCCAACTTACTCGACAGCTGCGGAATGGCTACACCTTC. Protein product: CASSQLTRQLRNGYTF.